This T cell receptor beta chain was documented in a study of regulatory T cells in long-lasting Graves disease. Study-wide findings and caveats: Under persistent disease, TRBV28, TRBJ1-2 and TRBJ2-5 were used preferentially.

iRepertoire HTBI primers and Arm-PCR of CDR3 regions built TCR beta libraries. MiXCR, applied by TCRdb to the multiplex PCR reads, yields one record per CDR3 protein. Among about 460,000 distinct CDR3 sequences listed, under 25% were seen once. Time point described: persistent/refractory GD, antithyroid drugs over 5 years with positive TRAb. Scientists built the TCR library using RNA that was extracted from PBMCs. Germline loops: CDR1 SGHNT, CDR2 YENEEA. Trimming took off 0 bases at V and 4 bases at J, with 12 bases between the two ends. The CDR3 loop spans 15 amino acids. This clonotype was seen more than once but under ten times. Its specificity is unknown.

The clonotype originates from a female donor with Graves disease. This sequence joins TRBV11-3 and TRBJ2-5; possible D gene TRBD2, 5 bases. The material was peripheral blood mononuclear cells (PBMCs), obtained when the disease was refractory, from a patient treated with antithyroid drugs. CDR3 DNA: TGTGCCAGCAGCTTAGATGGGGAGTACCGAGAGACCCAGTACTTC. Its translation is CASSLDGEYRETQYF.